This TCR beta chain is drawn from a study of blood T cell repertoires in COVID-19. V was shortened by 5 bases and J by 5 bases, with 19 bases between the two germline ends. In germline, CDR1 is KGHDR, CDR2 SFDVKD. This CDR3 spans 16 amino acids. The repertoire was sequenced with immunoSEQ multiplex PCR; TCRdb's copy has only in-frame clones and lacks some. The sample contains some 97,000 clones, around four fifths of which appear only once. This clone was observed once. The chain couples TRBV24-1 to TRBJ2-3; D ambiguous. The sequenced sample was peripheral blood. The source of this sequence is a woman in her seventies with acute or convalescent COVID-19. The CDR3 here is CATSGPTGRVGDTQYF. CDR3 nucleotide sequence: TGTGCCACCAGTGGGCCGACTGGCCGCGTCGGAGATACGCAGTATTTT.